Following are 6 T cell receptor beta chains from one sample sequenced in a study of T cells after yellow fever vaccination. TCRdb ran MiXCR on the 5' RACE reads and lists one entry per CDR3 protein. The sample records about 99,000 distinct CDR3 sequences, 5.8% being singletons. The starting material was CD8+ T cells sorted from PBMCs, obtained 10 days after the yellow fever booster vaccination. These receptors were taken from a man younger than 30 who received the YFV17D yellow fever vaccine.

This clonotype was counted at least ten times. This sequence joins TRBV5-1 and TRBJ2-7; D remains unclear. The V end was cut by 4 bases, the J end by 0 bases, with 8 bases between. Germline assignment: CDR1 SGHRS and CDR2 YFSETQ. This CDR3 has 13 residues. The CDR3 region is CASSTESSYEQYF. CDR3 nucleotide sequence: TGCGCCAGCAGCACGGAGAGCTCCTACGAGCAGTACTTC.

The J gene is TRBJ2-3, the V gene TRBV20-1; possibly TRBD2 for D (5 bases). V dropped 7 bases and J dropped 4 bases, with 12 bases sitting between them. This CDR3 is built from 12 residues. Germline V gene sequence: CDR1 DFQATT, CDR2 SNEGSKA (reference sequence). The CDR3 region has the DNA TGCAGTGGTAACGGACTCGCAGATACGCAGTATTTT. Its protein is CSGNGLADTQYF.

This clonotype was observed a few times. The gene calls are TRBV6-1 and TRBJ2-7; 12 bases align to TRBD2. The ends lost 7 bases at V and 5 bases at J; junction bases unmatched: 9. This CDR3 contains 15 residues. Germline CDR1 is MNHNS and CDR2 is SASEGT. The CDR3: CASTESSGGADEQYV. For the CDR3, the DNA is TGTGCCAGCACCGAGTCTAGCGGGGGGGCGGACGAGCAGTACGTC.

V is TRBV3-1 and J is TRBJ2-2; 10 bases agree with TRBD2. V shed 5 bases and J 3 bases; nucleotides not matched to a gene: 15. Per the germline V gene, CDR1 is LGHDT and CDR2 is YNNKEL (reference sequence). This CDR3 is built from 19 residues. The DNA for the CDR3 is TGTGCCAGCAGCGCTCTAGCGGGGGCGTTCTTTCGGGACACCGGGGAGCTGTTTTTT. Protein sequence: CASSALAGAFFRDTGELFF.

This clonotype has more than one count but fewer than ten. The chain links TRBV6-1 to TRBJ2-5; TRBD1 matches at 11 bases. The CDR3 spans 15 residues. J was trimmed by 5 bases and V by 7 bases; bases with no gene match: 9. Germline CDR1 and CDR2: MNHNS and SASEGT. The CDR3 sequence: CASNYGQGAEETQYF. The CDR3 bases are TGTGCCAGCAACTACGGACAGGGGGCAGAGGAGACCCAGTACTTC.

This CDR3 reads CASSLSDYEQYV. CDR3 DNA sequence: TGTGCCAGCAGCTTAAGTGACTACGAGCAGTACGTC. The chain combines TRBV7-9 with TRBJ2-7; D is unresolved. The CDR3 has 12 residues. The V end lost 2 bases, the J end lost 3 bases, and 5 bases lay between the germline ends. CDR1 is SEHNR, CDR2 FQNEAQ, per germline (reference sequence).